The source of this T cell receptor beta chain is a study of blood T cells in healthy people across ages. With 3 bases clipped from V and 3 bases from J, the junction kept 5 bases outside the gene matches. CDR1 is DFQATT, CDR2 SNEGSKA, per germline (reference sequence). The CDR3 runs to 13 residues. This clonotype was observed a single time. Its antigen is as yet unknown. Sample-barcoded 5' priming and a J-beta primer mix drove a second PCR of about 6 to 11 cycles. Each CDR3 protein gets one entry after TCRdb re-called the 5' RACE reads with MiXCR. The sample records 1 million or so distinct CDR3 sequences, roughly 24% being singletons. Study-level findings and limits: With unsorted PBMCs, a conclusive comparison of naive versus antigen-experienced cells was not possible.

This sample was shared with a second study, whose subject was T cells of mothers and their children. This second study notes: In this cohort, donors were three healthy Caucasian mothers plus their six children. At around 1.6 ug per 15 ul, all of the extracted RNA went into cDNA synthesis. Related mother-child pairs shared marginally more repertoire than unrelated pairs, though not significantly.

The sequenced sample was blood. The chain uses TRBV20-1 and TRBJ2-7; 7 bases are a match to TRBD2. The origin of this receptor is a girl aged 2 to 10 in good health. CDR3 nucleotide sequence: TGCAGTGCTAGTGGACCGGGGGGCTACGAGCAGTACTTC. Amino acids: CSASGPGGYEQYF.